This TCR beta chain was obtained from a study of T cells after yellow fever vaccination (dated by TCRdb to between 2018 and 2020). With regard to the full study: Libraries from fractions with low cell numbers were prepared with the SMART-Seq v4 Ultra Low Input RNA kit. Bulk TCR alpha and beta repertoires were sequenced longitudinally to track T-cell clones before and after primary and booster YFV17D yellow fever vaccination. Blood samples were taken at several timepoints before and after primary and secondary immunization, and bulk PBMC replicates and cell subsets were isolated. Two healthy male donors made up the cohort, one aged 18 to 30 years and the other aged 30 to 39 years. The paper's findings and limits, for the study overall: A small fraction of clonotypes appeared in both the CD4 and CD8 compartments, likely as a result of convergent recombination. Compared with the primary T-cell response, the secondary T-cell response was weaker but faster, peaking on day 5 rather than day 15. Because the study included only a couple of donors, the extent to which the findings can be generalized is limited. Most clones expanded after primary vaccination (around 96% of CD4 and around 89% of CD8) were re-detected after the booster, suggesting that broad memory maintenance occurred. Computational filtering was required because FACS-sorted repertoires could contain abundant contaminating clonotypes from the bulk population.

The CDR3 sequence holds 15 residues, the cysteine and phenylalanine included. Only the CDR3 part of the read is kept: 45 bases, read in frame from the first base. Trimming costs V 5 bases and J 0 bases, and their ends lie 11 bases apart. CDR1 and CDR2, looked up from the germline V gene, are SGHRS and YFSETQ. Explained via the paper, the treatment or condition label denotes: live attenuated yellow fever vaccine strain. A standard Ficoll-Paque protocol was used to isolate PBMCs from peripheral blood. Dynabeads CD4 and CD8 positive selection kits were used to isolate the CD4 and CD8 T-cell fractions. TriZol was used to extract RNA from bulk PBMCs, from CD4 and CD8 fractions, and from dextramer-positive and dextramer-negative fractions. The sequencer was an Illumina NovaSeq 6000. TCR cDNA was made using 5'RACE template switching, a step that added a universal primer site and unique molecular identifiers. Priming of cDNA synthesis was performed from both the TCR alpha and TCR beta constant segments. Libraries were amplified in two PCR steps, with sample barcodes and sequencing adapters added in the second step. Sequencing of libraries was done on Illumina HiSeq 2500 (2x100 bp) or NovaSeq (2x150 bp). The authors' analysis ran thus. Demultiplexing of reads and collapsing into UMI consensus sequences were performed with MIGEC, and V(D)J alignment was carried out with MiXCR. Using edgeR on replicate PBMC samples, clonotypes were called vaccine-responding if FDR was below 0.01 and the log2 fold change was above 5 up to day 15. Each bulk clonotype received a CD4 or CD8 identity based on whether the sequenced CD4 or CD8 repertoire contained that clonotype at higher abundance. The public reads were run again by TCRdb, first through fastp at Q25 and then through MiXCR, and only productive beta chains were kept. Entries that share a CDR3 protein sequence are merged under the most common genes and DNA. TCRdb's processing, not the study's, gives the V and J calls here. This sample holds about 220,000 distinct CDR3 sequences; about 3% were observed only once. The biggest ten clones account for roughly 3.2% of the sample.

Many counts were recorded for this clonotype. No antigen is known for it. Base qualities were left out, and no much larger clone turns up one base away. The sample here was CD4+ T cells sorted from PBMCs, taken 10 days after the yellow fever booster vaccination. This receptor was taken from a man younger than 35 who received the YFV17D yellow fever vaccine. The receptor chain draws on TRBV5-1 and TRBJ2-2; confidence is insufficient to name the D gene. The CDR3 region has the sequence CASSMAASNTGELFF. The DNA sequence is as follows: TGCGCCAGCAGTATGGCGGCATCGAACACCGGGGAGCTGTTTTTT.